These 27 T cell receptor beta chains came from one sample sequenced in a study of beta chain features in type 1 diabetes. Expressed TCRB transcripts got sequenced, as all isolated RNA was reverse transcribed. TCRdb keeps only in-frame clones here, not all; method: immunoSEQ multiplex PCR. The profile shows 450,000 to 600,000 clones, 30% of them singletons. The sample consisted of naive CD4+ T cells from blood. The receptors come from a man younger than 35 in good health.

V and J are TRBV30 and TRBJ2-2; TRBD2 aligns across 9 bases. The length of the CDR3 is 15 residues. Unmatched junction bases numbered 2, after V lost 2 bases and J lost 1 base. Germline assignment: CDR1 GTSNPN and CDR2 SVGIG (reference sequence). The CDR3: CAWSSTSGNTGELFF. CDR3 DNA: TGTGCCTGGAGTTCGACTAGCGGGAACACCGGGGAGCTGTTTTTT.

The gene calls are TRBV5-6 and TRBJ2-3; D remains unclear. V was trimmed by 4 bases and J by 5 bases, leaving 11 bases between them. The germline V gene has CDR1 SGHDT and CDR2 YYEEEE. The CDR3 extends over 13 amino acids. The CDR3 sequence is CASSLRERDTQYF. The DNA of the CDR3 is TGTGCCAGCAGCCTACGAGAAAGAGATACGCAGTATTTT.

J is TRBJ2-3 and V is TRBV4-3; possible D gene TRBD2, 5 bases. Between the trimmed V and J ends, which lost 4 bases and 4 bases, there was a span of 12 bases. The length of the CDR3 is 14 residues. Germline CDR1 is LGHNA and CDR2 is YSLEER. CDR3 in DNA: TGCGCCAGCAGCCTAGGACTGCGACCAGATACGCAGTATTTT. Residues: CASSLGLRPDTQYF.

The J gene is TRBJ2-1, the V gene TRBV4-3, with TRBD1 matching over 7 bases. Per the germline V gene, CDR1 is LGHNA and CDR2 is YSLEER. The CDR3 runs to 15 residues. V lost 1 base and J lost 4; bases outside the gene matches: 4. CDR3 sequence: CASSQAVQGYNEQFF. In nucleotides, the CDR3 is TGCGCCAGCAGCCAAGCGGTACAGGGGTACAATGAGCAGTTCTTC.

The chain couples TRBV30 to TRBJ1-1; 7 nucleotides match TRBD1. The trim removed 4 bases at V and 2 bases at J, leaving 4 bases unmatched. The V gene's germline CDR1 is GTSNPN and CDR2 SVGIG (reference sequence). The CDR3 runs to 13 residues. The CDR3 DNA reads as TGTGCCTGGAACAGGGGTTCAAACACTGAAGCTTTCTTT. Amino acid sequence: CAWNRGSNTEAFF.

This clone appeared a few times. The chain recombines TRBV30 with TRBJ2-1; D is undetermined. CDR1 GTSNPN and CDR2 SVGIG come from the germline V gene (reference sequence). This CDR3 has 13 amino acids. V lost 0 bases and J lost 6, with 9 bases in between. CDR3 in amino acids: CAWSVGRSNEQFF. CDR3 DNA sequence: TGTGCCTGGAGTGTGGGCCGCAGCAATGAGCAGTTCTTC.

In this sample, this clone turned up a few times. The genes are TRBV6-6 and TRBJ2-7, with 10 bases matching TRBD2. V lost 6 bases to trimming and J lost 3 bases; unmatched junction nucleotides: 2. The CDR3 has 13 residues. CDR1 and CDR2 (germline): MNHNY, SVGAGI (reference sequence). CDR3 in amino acids: CASRGTSDYEQYF. The DNA of the CDR3 is TGTGCCAGCAGGGGGACTAGCGACTACGAGCAGTACTTC.

As concerns this clone: The sample holds other DNA sequences that translate to the same CDR3. The chain links TRBV29-1 to TRBJ1-4; no clear D. The V gene lost 6 bases and the J gene lost 8 bases, with 7 bases spanning the gap. The CDR3 consists of 10 residues. From germline, CDR1 is SQVTM and CDR2 ANQGSEA. The CDR3 spells CSVLQEKLFF. The CDR3 bases are TGCAGCGTCCTCCAGGAAAAACTGTTTTTT.

The chain carries TRBV7-6 and TRBJ2-1; tentatively, D is TRBD1 (5 bases). Germline CDR1 SGHVS, CDR2 FNYEAQ. V was trimmed by 1 base and J by 3 bases, leaving 10 bases between them. The CDR3 is 15 residues long. The CDR3 DNA reads TGTGCCAGCAGCTTAGGTCGACAGCTCTACAATGAGCAGTTCTTC. Its protein product is CASSLGRQLYNEQFF.

J is TRBJ2-7 and V is TRBV6-1, with TRBD2 matching over 10 bases. The germline gives CDR1 MNHNS, CDR2 SASEGT. The junction had 9 bases not matched to a gene; V was cut back by 8 bases and J by 5 bases. CDR3 length: 14 amino acids. CDR3 in amino acids: CASGSSGRSDEQYF. The CDR3 nucleotides are TGTGCCAGCGGATCTAGCGGGAGATCGGACGAGCAGTACTTC.

The chain links TRBV6-5 to TRBJ2-7, with a tentative D call TRBD1 (6 bases). The CDR3 sequence is 14 residues long. Germline CDR1 is MNHEY and CDR2 is SVGAGI. V lost 5 bases and J lost 2, with 13 bases in between. CDR3 sequence (DNA): TGTGCCAGCAGTAATACGGGACATACCTACGAGCAGTACTTC. Residues: CASSNTGHTYEQYF.

In its sample, this clone was seen a few times. The V and J genes are TRBV4-1 and TRBJ1-1; 7 bases fit TRBD1. This CDR3 comprises 16 residues. Germline values: CDR1 MGHRA, CDR2 YSYEKL. Losses at the gene ends were 4 bases for V and 4 bases for J; bases not matched to a gene: 12. The chain's CDR3 is CASSRTGAVAGTEAFF. CDR3 coding DNA: TGCGCCAGCAGCCGAACAGGGGCTGTGGCTGGCACTGAAGCTTTCTTT.

This clone was counted a few times. The rearrangement joins TRBV7-9 to TRBJ2-7; TRBD1 is a possible D gene (6 bases). This CDR3 contains 13 residues. CDR1 SEHNR and CDR2 FQNEAQ come from the germline V gene (reference sequence). Trimming took off 1 base at V and 6 bases at J, with 10 bases between the two ends. The CDR3 reads CASSLGSGAEQYF. The CDR3 region has the DNA TGTGCCAGCAGCTTAGGGTCAGGGGCCGAGCAGTACTTC.

The V and J genes are TRBV7-9 and TRBJ2-3; 12 nucleotides match TRBD2. The length of the CDR3 is 16 residues. CDR1 and CDR2 from the germline V gene are SEHNR and FQNEAQ (reference sequence). V lost 9 bases and J lost 4; bases outside the gene matches: 11. The CDR3 DNA sequence: TGTGCCAGTACCCGACTAGCGGGAGAGGGCGCAGATACGCAGTATTTT. Translated: CASTRLAGEGADTQYF.

This chain joins TRBV7-9 and TRBJ2-1; TRBD2 aligns across 8 bases. In germline, CDR1 is SEHNR, CDR2 FQNEAQ (reference sequence). J lost 7 bases, V lost 2 bases, and 1 base had no gene match. This CDR3 contains 13 residues. DNA of the CDR3: TGTGCCAGCAGCTTAAGACTAGCGAATGAGCAGTTCTTC. It specifies CASSLRLANEQFF. Supplemented by reference TRBV7-9 and TRBJ2-1, the full variable domain reads DTGVSQNPRHKITKRGQNVTFRCDPISEHNRLYWYRQTLGQGPEFLTYFQNEAQLEKSRLLSDRFSAERPKGSFSTLEIQRTEQGDSAMYLCASSLRLANEQFFGPGTRLTVL.

The rearrangement links TRBV2 to TRBJ2-7, with D unresolved. This CDR3 has 11 amino acids. Trimming took 7 bases from V and 2 from J, leaving 6 bases between them. Germline V gene lookup returns CDR1 SNHLY and CDR2 FYNNEI. The CDR3, as DNA: TGTGCCAGCACATCCACCTACGAGCAGTACTTC. Its protein is CASTSTYEQYF.

The CDR3 sequence is CAWSRQSNYGYTF. The DNA of the CDR3 is TGTGCCTGGAGTCGACAGTCTAACTATGGCTACACCTTC. This chain connects TRBV30 to TRBJ1-2, with a tentative D call TRBD1 (5 bases). Germline V gene data show CDR1 as GTSNPN and CDR2 as SVGIG (reference sequence). The CDR3 contains 13 residues. The germline V and J ends were trimmed by 2 bases and 0 bases, with 7 bases remaining between them.

The table lists this clone with a few counts. CDR3 loop: CASSYPREGGSDEQYF. In DNA form, the CDR3 reads TGTGCCAGCAGTTACCCTCGGGAGGGGGGTAGCGACGAGCAGTACTTC. The chain couples TRBV6-6 to TRBJ2-7; 8 bases are shared with TRBD2. The germline V gene encodes CDR1 MNHNY and CDR2 SVGAGI (reference sequence). This CDR3 comprises 16 residues. Trimming removed 2 bases from V and 5 bases from J; junction bases left unmatched: 11.

This clone came up a few times. V is TRBV15 and J is TRBJ2-1, with 9 positions matching TRBD1. Germline CDR1 reads LNHNV; CDR2 reads YYDKDF (reference sequence). This CDR3 has 14 amino acids. V was pared by 5 bases and J by 7 bases, with 6 bases of the junction left unmatched. DNA for the CDR3: TGTGCCACCAGCGCCCAACAGGGGGCAAATGAGCAGTTCTTC. It is translated as CATSAQQGANEQFF.

The V and J genes are TRBV9 and TRBJ1-2; D is unclear. Germline V lookup: CDR1 SGDLS, CDR2 YYNGEE. This CDR3 spans 13 amino acids. V was shortened by 4 bases and J by 6 bases, with 13 bases between the two germline ends. For the CDR3, the DNA is TGTGCCAGCAGCACCACCGGGCTCCATGGCTACACCTTC. Residues: CASSTTGLHGYTF.

V usage is TRBV30 and J usage is TRBJ2-1; D is tentatively TRBD1 or TRBD2 (5 bases each). Trimming left V 2 bases short and J 8 bases short, with 34 bases between. CDR3 size: 20 residues. Germline lookup yields CDR1 GTSNPN and CDR2 SVGIG (reference sequence). The CDR3 protein is CAWSLTYTGGVAVGFDEQFF. As DNA, the CDR3 is TGTGCCTGGAGTCTAACCTATACTGGGGGAGTGGCAGTAGGTTTCGATGAGCAGTTCTTC.

The J gene is TRBJ2-6, the V gene TRBV4-1; D is undetermined. CDR1 and CDR2 from the germline V gene are MGHRA and YSYEKL. The V gene lost 1 base and the J gene lost 0 bases, with 10 bases spanning the gap. This CDR3 comprises 17 residues. The DNA for the CDR3 is TGCGCCAGCAGCCAAGGTAAAGCCTTCTCTGGGGCCAACGTCCTGACTTTC. Translating it yields CASSQGKAFSGANVLTF.

V gene TRBV6-5 combines with J gene TRBJ2-5; D unresolved. The germline gives CDR1 MNHEY, CDR2 SVGAGI. This CDR3 spans 13 amino acids. The V and J ends lost 2 bases and 0 bases respectively, with 4 bases between them. This CDR3 reads CASSYRHQETQYF. In DNA form, the CDR3 reads TGTGCCAGCAGTTACCGACACCAAGAGACCCAGTACTTC.

This chain joins TRBV14 and TRBJ2-5; tentative D call: TRBD2 (6 bases). Per the germline V gene, CDR1 is SGHDN and CDR2 is FVKESK. The CDR3 has 13 amino acids. V was cut by 1 base and J by 7 bases, with 10 bases left in between. In nucleotides, the CDR3 is TGTGCCAGCAGCCAAGCGGGAGTAGGGACCCAGTACTTC. Amino acids: CASSQAGVGTQYF.

The chain employs TRBV30 and TRBJ2-1, with D hard to call. V gave up 4 bases and J gave up 5 bases, with 12 bases separating them. CDR3 length: 13 amino acids. CDR1 and CDR2 from the germline V gene are GTSNPN and SVGIG (reference sequence). This chain's CDR3 is CAWTGFFDNEQFF. Written as DNA, the CDR3 is TGTGCCTGGACAGGATTCTTCGACAATGAGCAGTTCTTC.

The table lists this clone with a few counts. CDR3 in amino acids: CASSVGTRNTGELFF. CDR3 nucleotides: TGTGCCAGCAGCGTAGGGACAAGGAACACCGGGGAGCTGTTTTTT. The V call is TRBV9, the J call TRBJ2-2; D perhaps matches TRBD1 (5 bases). Between the trimmed V and J ends, which lost 0 bases and 1 base, there was a span of 7 bases. CDR3 length equals 15 residues. Per germline, CDR1 SGDLS and CDR2 YYNGEE.

The V call is TRBV6-4, the J call TRBJ2-1; 9 positions match TRBD1. This CDR3 spans 16 amino acids. The ends lost 0 bases at V and 7 bases at J; junction bases unmatched: 7. The germline V gene encodes CDR1 MRHNA and CDR2 SNTAGT. The CDR3 protein is CASSDSRGQGPNEQFF. CDR3 nucleotides: TGTGCCAGCAGTGACTCTAGGGGACAGGGTCCGAATGAGCAGTTCTTC.